This passage covers 8 T cell receptor beta chains from one sample sequenced in a study of cytomegalovirus exposure and HLA in healthy donors (dated by TCRdb to the late 2010s). Libraries were constructed by the immunoSEQ multiplex PCR assay. The multiplex PCR relied on a mix of 60 forward primers for TCR Vbeta segments and 13 reverse primers for TCR Jbeta segments. TCRdb took over this immuneACCESS table, retaining in-frame rearrangements with V and J assigned. Such tables are incomplete; in checked studies, under half of the missing clones stem from an unresolved V gene, and the remainder is unexplained. A total of about 220,000 clones appear in this sample, about four fifths of them only once. Over 5% of the sample is held by the ten biggest clonotypes. The sample taken for sequencing was PBMCs. All receptors come from a woman aged 40-49 years in good health and CMV-seropositive.

This clone has only one observation. The chain links TRBV19 to TRBJ1-1; D perhaps matches TRBD1 (6 bases). The V end was cut by 2 bases, the J end by 5 bases, with 9 bases between. The CDR3 totals 13 residues. CDR1 and CDR2 from the germline V gene are LNHDA and SQIVND (reference sequence). CDR3 loop: CASSILDRTEAFF. As DNA, the CDR3 is TGTGCCAGTAGTATACTTGACAGGACTGAAGCTTTCTTT. Complete variable domain (other parts from reference TRBV19 and TRBJ1-1): DGGITQSPKYLFRKEGQNVTLSCEQNLNHDAMYWYRQDPGQGLRLIYYSQIVNDFQKGDIAEGYSVSREKKESFPLTVTSAQKNPTAFYLCASSILDRTEAFFGQGTRLTVV.

This rearrangement joins TRBV6-1 to TRBJ1-1, with TRBD1 matching 7 bases. This CDR3 is built from 19 residues. The germline gives CDR1 MNHNS, CDR2 SASEGT. V gave up 1 base and J gave up 6 bases; unmatched junction bases: 20. The CDR3 loop is CASSEEGEGVFRGFPEAFF. Here the CDR3 DNA reads TGTGCCAGCAGTGAAGAGGGCGAGGGGGTTTTCAGGGGGTTTCCTGAAGCTTTCTTT.

This chain connects TRBV5-1 to TRBJ1-2, with TRBD1 matching 11 bases. In germline, CDR1 is SGHRS, CDR2 YFSETQ. The CDR3 covers 16 residues. The trim removed 4 bases at V and 6 bases at J, leaving 11 bases unmatched. Here the CDR3 reads CASSPAGQGDRDGYTF. The CDR3 DNA reads as TGCGCCAGCAGCCCTGCGGGACAGGGGGACCGAGATGGCTACACCTTC.

This clone was picked up a small number of times. The CDR3 loop is CASSIRLAGFYEQYF. The DNA for the CDR3 is TGTGCCAGTAGTATTCGACTAGCGGGGTTCTACGAGCAGTACTTC. The rearrangement uses TRBV19 and TRBJ2-7, with TRBD2 matching over 11 bases. V trimming: 3 bases; J trimming: 3 bases; junction bases outside the gene matches: 4. CDR3 length: 15 residues. Germline values: CDR1 LNHDA, CDR2 SQIVND (reference sequence).

The chain recombines TRBV5-6 with TRBJ2-2, with D possibly matching TRBD2 (5 bases). Germline V gives CDR1 SGHDT, CDR2 YYEEEE. The V end was cut by 4 bases, the J end by 2 bases, with 15 bases between. This CDR3 is built from 16 residues. The CDR3 DNA sequence: TGTGCCAGCAGCACCACTAGAATTTTCAACACCGGGGAGCTGTTTTTT. It codes for CASSTTRIFNTGELFF.

The rearrangement joins TRBV5-1 to TRBJ1-1; TRBD1 aligns across 7 bases. CDR1 and CDR2 (germline): SGHRS, YFSETQ. The CDR3 contains 14 residues. Trimming cost V 4 bases and J 1 base; bases outside gene matches: 4. The CDR3 spells CASSVGTANTEAFF. Written as DNA, the CDR3 is TGCGCCAGCAGCGTAGGGACAGCGAACACTGAAGCTTTCTTT.

The chain links TRBV2 to TRBJ1-2, with D possibly matching TRBD1 (5 bases). The CDR3 runs 14 residues. Trimming removed 8 bases at V and 5 bases at J, with 18 bases between. Germline V lookup: CDR1 SNHLY, CDR2 FYNNEI. The CDR3 loop reads CASQPPGLGYGYTF. The CDR3 DNA sequence: TGTGCCAGCCAACCTCCGGGACTAGGGTATGGCTACACCTTC.

The chain links TRBV10-2 to TRBJ1-1; D perhaps matches TRBD1 (5 bases). Germline lookup yields CDR1 WSHSY and CDR2 SAAADI. Trimming took off 7 bases at V and 4 bases at J, with 16 bases between the two ends. The CDR3 is 14 residues long. The DNA for the CDR3 is TGCGCCAGCACCCGGGAGGGGCTGGGCACTGAAGCTTTCTTT. This sequence encodes CASTREGLGTEAFF.